The next 2 T cell receptor beta chains were all read from a single sample in a study of blood T cell repertoires in COVID-19 (dated by TCRdb to 2018 to 2020). Libraries were prepared through the immunoSEQ multiplex PCR assay. TCRdb mirrors the immuneACCESS table, restricted to in-frame sequences. Some clones are absent from its copies; in checked studies, under half trace to an unresolved V gene, and the reason for the others is unknown. The sample table shows under 200,000 clones, and just under 85% are seen once. 2.5% to 3% of the sample lies in the top ten. Material: peripheral blood. Receptors were obtained from an elderly woman with COVID-19, enrolled during active disease.

The V call is TRBV7-8, the J call TRBJ1-1; D call uncertain. The V gene lost 4 bases and the J gene lost 0 bases, with 6 bases spanning the gap. Germline assignment: CDR1 SGHVS and CDR2 FQNEAQ. The CDR3 length is 13 residues. CDR3 bases: TGTGCCAGCAGCTCAACAGTGAACACTGAAGCTTTCTTT. Protein: CASSSTVNTEAFF. Full variable domain (remainder filled in from reference TRBV7-8 and TRBJ1-1): GAGVSQSPRYKVAKRGQDVALRCDPISGHVSLFWYQQALGQGPEFLTYFQNEAQLDKSGLPSDRFFAERPEGSVSTLKIQRTQQEDSAVYLCASSSTVNTEAFFGQGTRLTVV.

V usage is TRBV14 and J usage is TRBJ2-7, with TRBD2 as a possible D gene (6 bases). Germline V lookup: CDR1 SGHDN, CDR2 FVKESK. CDR3 length equals 13 residues. V gave up 0 bases and J gave up 12 bases, with 15 bases separating them. The CDR3 DNA sequence: TGTGCCAGCAGCCAAGATGCATGGGGCGGGGCGTACTTC. It encodes CASSQDAWGGAYF.